This TCR beta chain was captured in a study of metastatic and nonmetastatic thyroid tumors. As for the study in general: Repertoires were compared across blood and tumor or nodule tissue from malignant and benign thyroid patients.

MiXCR reprocessed the PCR reads for TCRdb. This sample has approximately 19,000 clones, with roughly 20% found just once. The V gene lost 3 bases and the J gene lost 6 bases, with 15 bases spanning the gap. CDR3 length: 14 amino acids. Germline loops: CDR1 DFQATT, CDR2 SNEGSKA (reference sequence). This clone has ten or more counts. Every patient underwent thyroid surgery untreated. The sample taken for sequencing was tumor tissue. The chain joins TRBV20-1 to TRBJ2-1; D ambiguous. This sequence was found in a male donor with papillary thyroid cancer or a benign thyroid nodule (not recorded which). Some clones in this sample may be carry-over from other donors' samples. The CDR3 DNA is TGCAGTGCTAGGGACCGACTTCTCGCCAATGAGCAGTTCTTC. It codes for CSARDRLLANEQFF.